The 31 T cell receptor beta chains listed next were all sequenced from one sample in a study of cytomegalovirus exposure and HLA in healthy donors. PCR employed 60 Vbeta and 13 Jbeta primers. Clones were sequenced by immunoSEQ multiplex PCR, and TCRdb holds only the in-frame ones, with some missing. The data hold nearly 110,000 clones, with 75% observed a single time. Material for sequencing was PBMCs. These receptors all come from a man in his forties in good health and CMV-seronegative.

This clone was seen more than once but under ten times. The V call is TRBV19, the J call TRBJ2-3; D is possibly TRBD2 (6 bases). Germline assignment: CDR1 LNHDA and CDR2 SQIVND (reference sequence). The CDR3 covers 15 residues. V dropped 7 bases and J dropped 0 bases, with 14 bases sitting between them. The CDR3, as DNA: TGTGCCAGTATGGGGACTCCCGCTAGCACAGATACGCAGTATTTT. As protein: CASMGTPASTDTQYF.

V and J are TRBV25-1 and TRBJ2-5, with 8 bases that match TRBD2. CDR1 and CDR2 from the germline V gene are MGHDK and SYGVNS. The J segment lost 5 bases and the V segment lost 3 bases, leaving 8 bases of the junction unmatched. This CDR3 contains 15 residues. In DNA, the CDR3 is TGTGCCAGCAGTGATGCCAGGGTAGCGGGGGAGACCCAGTACTTC. This gives the protein CASSDARVAGETQYF.

The chain joins TRBV7-8 to TRBJ2-2; perhaps TRBD2 as D (9 bases). The CDR3 sequence is 16 residues long. Germline-derived CDR1 and CDR2 are SGHVS and FQNEAQ. Trimming shortened V by 1 base and J by 7 bases, and 16 bases separated the two germline ends. CDR3 loop: CASSLVAGGTGGELFF. DNA of the CDR3: TGTGCCAGCAGCTTAGTGGCGGGGGGGACAGGCGGGGAGCTGTTTTTT.

The J gene is TRBJ2-3, the V gene TRBV6-5; 7 bases fit TRBD2. Germline CDR1 and CDR2: MNHEY and SVGAGI. Germline trimming cut 6 bases from V and 1 base from J; bases unmatched to any gene: 7. The CDR3 is 15 residues long. The chain's CDR3 is CASRSRGEGTDTQYF. As DNA, the CDR3 is TGTGCCAGCAGATCCCGGGGGGAGGGCACAGATACGCAGTATTTT.

The chain carries TRBV5-1 and TRBJ2-2; no firm D call. Germline-derived CDR1 and CDR2 are SGHRS and YFSETQ. This CDR3 has 16 residues. The ends were cut back, 4 bases at V and 0 bases at J, with 13 bases in the middle. CDR3 sequence: CASSPGQNPNTGELFF. In nucleotides, the CDR3 is TGCGCCAGCAGCCCAGGTCAGAATCCGAACACCGGGGAGCTGTTTTTT.

The rearrangement joins TRBV5-1 to TRBJ2-5; 10 bases align to TRBD1. The J call is doubtful: the DNA matches TRBJ2-7 better. The CDR3 is 17 residues long. Germline-derived CDR1 and CDR2 are SGHRS and YFSETQ. The CDR3 DNA is TGCGCCAGCAGCTTGGTACCGGGACAGGGGTCCTCCTACGAGCAGTACTTC. Translation: CASSLVPGQGSSYEQYF.

This clone was picked up one time. This rearrangement joins TRBV6-1 to TRBJ1-6, with 9 bases matching TRBD1. The CDR3 sequence is 15 residues long. Germline V gives CDR1 MNHNS, CDR2 SASEGT. With V trimmed by 5 bases and J by 8 bases, 7 bases remained unmatched. The CDR3 DNA reads TGTGCCAGCAGTTCTGTGGGACAGGGAGATTCACCCCTCCACTTT. Translating gives CASSSVGQGDSPLHF.

The genes are TRBV5-6 and TRBJ1-2; no firm D call. With 1 base removed from V and 8 bases from J, the gap between germline ends came to 12 bases. The V gene's germline CDR1 is SGHDT and CDR2 YYEEEE. The CDR3 has 13 residues. In DNA form, the CDR3 reads TGTGCCAGCAGCTTGATCGCGGTCGGAGGCTACACCTTC. Encoded protein: CASSLIAVGGYTF.

V usage is TRBV27 and J usage is TRBJ2-2, with TRBD2 identical over 8 bases. V dropped 0 bases and J dropped 0; count of bases not matched to a gene: 3. CDR1 MNHEY and CDR2 SMNVEV come from the germline V gene (reference sequence). CDR3 length: 17 residues. For the CDR3, the DNA is TGTGCCAGCAGTTTATCCCCAGCGGGGGCGAACACCGGGGAGCTGTTTTTT. Translating it yields CASSLSPAGANTGELFF.

The chain is built from TRBV19 and TRBJ1-3; 9 bases map to TRBD1. The V gene's germline CDR1 is LNHDA and CDR2 SQIVND (reference sequence). The CDR3 consists of 16 residues. V shed 3 bases, J shed 6 bases, and the junction held 9 bases outside the gene matches. The CDR3 DNA is TGTGCCAGTAGTATCATCGGGACAGGGAGATTAAACACCATATATTTT. Translating it yields CASSIIGTGRLNTIYF.

In this sample, this clone turned up a few times. The chain links TRBV19 to TRBJ1-6; 7 bases line up with TRBD1. The CDR3 is 15 residues long. With 2 bases clipped from V and 9 bases from J, the junction kept 7 bases outside the gene matches. Germline V gene lookup returns CDR1 LNHDA and CDR2 SQIVND (reference sequence). The CDR3, as DNA: TGTGCCAGTAGTATAATACAGGGGAACGGTTCACCCCTCCACTTT. Translated: CASSIIQGNGSPLHF. The whole variable domain, remainder taken from reference TRBV19 and TRBJ1-6, is DGGITQSPKYLFRKEGQNVTLSCEQNLNHDAMYWYRQDPGQGLRLIYYSQIVNDFQKGDIAEGYSVSREKKESFPLTVTSAQKNPTAFYLCASSIIQGNGSPLHFGNGTRLTVT.

The chain has TRBV11-3 and TRBJ2-5; possibly TRBD2 for D (5 bases). CDR1 and CDR2 from the germline V gene are SGHNT and YENEEA. This CDR3 region has 16 residues. Trimming cost V 1 base and J 4 bases, with 16 bases left between them. The CDR3 DNA follows: TGTGCCAGCAGCTTAGTAGCGTTCGCAGAAGGAGAGACCCAGTACTTC. Its protein product is CASSLVAFAEGETQYF.

This rearrangement joins TRBV6-6 to TRBJ1-4; 10 positions match TRBD1. The germline gives CDR1 MNHNY, CDR2 SVGAGI (reference sequence). This CDR3 comprises 14 residues. V dropped 6 bases and J dropped 5; count of bases not matched to a gene: 3. The CDR3 region has the DNA TGTGCCAGCAGCAGGGGACAGGGGAATGAAAAACTGTTTTTT. Residues: CASSRGQGNEKLFF.

This sequence joins TRBV6-1 and TRBJ1-2; D is possibly TRBD1 (6 bases). V dropped 5 bases and J dropped 0 bases, with 10 bases sitting between them. Germline V CDR1 and CDR2: MNHNS, SASEGT. This CDR3 spans 14 amino acids. The DNA of the CDR3 is TGTGCCAGCAGTACTCAGGGGACTAACTATGGCTACACCTTC. It translates to CASSTQGTNYGYTF.

This clone came up a few times. For the CDR3, the DNA is TGTGCCAGCAGCAACAGCAATGAGCAGTTCTTC. Residues: CASSNSNEQFF. The rearrangement joins TRBV6-5 to TRBJ2-1; D unresolved. V lost 6 bases to trimming and J lost 6 bases, with 6 bases between them. Germline V CDR1 and CDR2: MNHEY, SVGAGI. The CDR3 spans 11 residues.

The chain joins TRBV6-5 to TRBJ2-3; 7 nucleotides align to TRBD2. CDR1 and CDR2 (germline): MNHEY, SVGAGI. This CDR3 comprises 14 residues. The V segment lost 7 bases and the J segment 1 base; nucleotides outside the gene matches: 5. The CDR3 bases are TGTGCCAGCACCCCGGGGGGTGGCACAGATACGCAGTATTTT. This codes for CASTPGGGTDTQYF.

This clone has only a few counts. The chain combines TRBV19 with TRBJ1-2; D is possibly TRBD1 (5 bases). The CDR3 runs to 13 residues. V was trimmed by 5 bases and J by 4 bases, leaving 11 bases between them. Germline V gene data show CDR1 as LNHDA and CDR2 as SQIVND (reference sequence). In DNA form, the CDR3 reads TGTGCCAGTAGTGCTTATAGGGGCTATGGCTACACCTTC. Protein: CASSAYRGYGYTF.

The chain couples TRBV6-5 to TRBJ1-1, with D unresolved. V dropped 2 bases and J dropped 5 bases, with 12 bases sitting between them. Per the germline V gene, CDR1 is MNHEY and CDR2 is SVGAGI. The CDR3 extends over 14 amino acids. CDR3 region: CASSYVPGRTEAFF. CDR3 coding DNA: TGTGCCAGCAGTTACGTTCCGGGGAGGACTGAAGCTTTCTTT.

This clone is medium-sized (0.01 to 0.1%). This chain connects TRBV6-4 to TRBJ2-1; 11 nucleotides agree with TRBD2. Germline CDR1 is MRHNA and CDR2 is SNTAGT. V was pared by 5 bases and J by 8 bases, with 11 bases of the junction left unmatched. The CDR3 is made up of 16 amino acids. The CDR3 region is CASSNRGSGGVDEQFF. The DNA of the CDR3 is TGTGCCAGCAGTAACCGAGGTAGCGGGGGGGTCGATGAGCAGTTCTTC.

This clone was observed a handful of times. This rearrangement joins TRBV6-6 to TRBJ1-3, with D possibly being TRBD1 (6 bases). CDR1 and CDR2 (germline): MNHNY, SVGAGI (reference sequence). V lost 6 bases to trimming and J lost 2 bases, with 11 bases between them. The CDR3 sequence is 14 residues long. CDR3 sequence reads: CASRATGTGNTIYF. CDR3 sequence (DNA): TGTGCCAGCAGGGCTACAGGGACTGGAAACACCATATATTTT.

This clone has only a few counts. This rearrangement joins TRBV15 to TRBJ2-2; 7 bases fit TRBD1. J lost 1 base, V lost 5 bases, and 16 bases had no gene match. Germline V gene sequence: CDR1 LNHNV, CDR2 YYDKDF (reference sequence). The CDR3 runs to 19 residues. CDR3 coding DNA: TGTGCCACCAGCTCCACCATGACCACAGGGGATTTGAACACCGGGGAGCTGTTTTTT. Amino acids: CATSSTMTTGDLNTGELFF.

This clone occurred once. Here the CDR3 DNA reads TGTGCCAGCAGCTTAGCCGGGTATCGAGGGGGCCAGGAGACCCAGTACTTC. Its protein product is CASSLAGYRGGQETQYF. The gene calls are TRBV7-9 and TRBJ2-5; 7 bases are shared with TRBD1. The CDR3 has 17 amino acids. Germline V gene sequence: CDR1 SEHNR, CDR2 FQNEAQ (reference sequence). V lost 0 bases, J lost 5 bases, and 12 bases stayed unmatched.

V gene TRBV9 combines with J gene TRBJ2-1; no firm D call. Germline V lookup: CDR1 SGDLS, CDR2 YYNGEE. V lost 0 bases and J 7 bases, leaving 8 bases between the germline ends. This CDR3 has 13 residues. Written as DNA, the CDR3 is TGTGCCAGCAGCGTAGGTCTAAAAAATGAGCAGTTCTTC. This sequence encodes CASSVGLKNEQFF. Full variable domain (outside the CDR3, taken from reference TRBV9 and TRBJ2-1): DSGVTQTPKHLITATGQRVTLRCSPRSGDLSVYWYQQSLDQGLQFLIQYYNGEERAKGNILERFSAQQFPDLHSELNLSSLELGDSALYFCASSVGLKNEQFFGPGTRLTVL.

The chain recombines TRBV25-1 with TRBJ1-1; D ambiguous. Germline CDR1 MGHDK, CDR2 SYGVNS. The ends were cut back, 5 bases at V and 5 bases at J, with 6 bases in the middle. This CDR3 region has 11 residues. CDR3 sequence: CASSQSTEAFF. The CDR3 DNA reads TGTGCCAGCAGTCAATCTACTGAAGCTTTCTTT.

V is TRBV5-6 and J is TRBJ2-1, with 9 bases aligning to TRBD1. The V and J ends lost 4 bases and 9 bases, in that order; junction bases with no gene match: 8. The CDR3 is 14 residues long. Per the germline V gene, CDR1 is SGHDT and CDR2 is YYEEEE. The CDR3 protein is CASSDDRGAGEQFF. The CDR3 region has the DNA TGTGCCAGCAGCGATGACAGGGGGGCGGGTGAGCAGTTCTTC.

V is TRBV5-1 and J is TRBJ2-7, with 7 positions matching TRBD1. Germline CDR1 SGHRS, CDR2 YFSETQ. This CDR3 has 13 amino acids. The trim removed 5 bases at V and 1 base at J, leaving 3 bases unmatched. CDR3 sequence reads: CASSGDSSYEQYF. CDR3 DNA: TGCGCCAGCAGTGGGGACAGTTCCTACGAGCAGTACTTC.

The CDR3 region is CASSPTPRDTHTGELFF. In DNA form, the CDR3 reads TGCGCCAGCAGCCCCACGCCCAGGGACACCCACACCGGGGAGCTGTTTTTT. J is TRBJ2-2 and V is TRBV5-1, with D perhaps TRBD1 (6 bases). Looked up from germline, CDR1 is SGHRS and CDR2 is YFSETQ. The CDR3 has 17 residues. Trimming removed 4 bases from V and 3 bases from J, with 19 bases in between.

This clone appeared once. The genes are TRBV5-1 and TRBJ2-4; TRBD2 aligns across 14 bases. Trimming cost V 3 bases and J 8 bases; bases outside gene matches: 7. In germline, CDR1 is SGHRS, CDR2 YFSETQ. This CDR3 contains 16 residues. The CDR3, as DNA: TGCGCCAGCAGCTCTGGACTAGCGGGGGGTTCGGACATTCAGTACTTC. It codes for CASSSGLAGGSDIQYF.

The chain has TRBV7-2 and TRBJ2-1, with 10 bases fitting TRBD2. The CDR3 runs to 15 residues. Trimming took 4 bases from V and 3 from J; bases not matched to a gene: 3. The V gene's germline CDR1 is SGHTA and CDR2 FQGNSA. The CDR3 nucleotides read TGTGCCAGCAGCTCAGGACTAGCGGTCTACAATGAGCAGTTCTTC. Amino acids: CASSSGLAVYNEQFF.

Written as DNA, the CDR3 is TGCAGCGTTGTCGGCGGGGGACTTGCCTACGAGCAGTACTTC. This encodes CSVVGGGLAYEQYF. This chain uses TRBV29-1 with TRBJ2-7; TRBD2 agrees at 7 bases. The CDR3 consists of 14 residues. Per germline, CDR1 SQVTM and CDR2 ANQGSEA. Trimming took 4 bases from V and 2 from J; bases not matched to a gene: 8.

J is TRBJ1-6 and V is TRBV6-1; D call uncertain. The CDR3 sequence is 13 residues long. The V gene lost 9 bases and the J gene lost 9 bases, with 15 bases spanning the gap. CDR1 and CDR2 (germline): MNHNS, SASEGT. CDR3 sequence: CASTGSVLSPLHF. CDR3 DNA sequence: TGTGCCAGTACCGGGAGCGTCCTTTCACCCCTCCACTTT.